Listed below are T cell receptor beta chains from one sample, sequenced in a study of shared clonotypes between healthy human individuals. TCRdb's table, derived via immunoSEQ multiplex PCR, lists solely in-frame clones and lacks some. The sample lists about 1.1 million clones, 70% to 80% seen once, with 0.5% to 0.65% in the top ten. The sample consisted of memory CD4+ T cells from PBMCs. These receptors all stem from a man younger than 30 in good health. Some clones in this sample may be carry-over from other donors' samples. The CDR3 runs from the conserved cysteine through the conserved F or W. Fields, in order: V gene, D gene, CDR3 length, J gene, clone size, CDR3 protein, CDR3 DNA. The D gene is left open where the match is weak. Expanded clones are given a class, and other clones once, few, many or no size at all.

>TRBV5-1|TRBD1|14|TRBJ1-1|once
CASSAQGVVAEAFF
TGCGCCAGCAGCGCCCAGGGGGTGGTCGCTGAAGCTTTCTTT
>TRBV6-6|-|11|TRBJ1-2|-
CARRGDYGYTF
TGTGCCCGCCGGGGTGACTATGGCTACACCTTC
>TRBV7-8|TRBD2|16|TRBJ2-7|-
CASSPRGASGTYEQYF
TGTGCCAGCAGCCCGCGGGGGGCTAGCGGCACCTACGAGCAGTACTTC
>TRBV7-3|-|11|TRBJ2-4|-
CASSLEAVPYF
TGTGCCAGCAGCTTAGAGGCAGTTCCCTACTTC
>TRBV5-1|-|12|TRBJ2-7|-
CASSPLGYEQYF
TGCGCCAGCAGCCCCTTGGGGTACGAGCAGTACTTC
>TRBV19|-|12|TRBJ2-3|many
CASMAHMDTQYF
TGTGCCAGTATGGCCCACATGGATACGCAGTATTTT
>TRBV2|TRBD2|14|TRBJ2-7|-
CASSGPAGSYEQYF
TGTGCCAGCAGTGGGCCAGCGGGGTCCTACGAGCAGTACTTC
>TRBV28|TRBD1|15|TRBJ1-1|-
CASRQTGGLNTEAFF
TGTGCCAGCAGACAGACAGGGGGGCTGAACACTGAAGCTTTCTTT
>TRBV4-1|-|14|TRBJ2-7|few
CASSQEGAPAKQYF
TGCGCCAGCAGCCAGGAAGGGGCCCCGGCGAAGCAGTACTTC
>TRBV7-9|TRBD1|19|TRBJ2-3|-
CASSLDPPQGARGTDTQYF
TGTGCCAGCAGCTTAGATCCCCCACAGGGGGCGCGGGGCACAGATACGCAGTATTTT
>TRBV11-2|-|14|TRBJ1-1|-
CASTLTGQWSGAFF
TGTGCCAGCACCTTAACCGGACAGTGGTCCGGGGCTTTCTTT
>TRBV29-1|-|12|TRBJ2-3|-
CSVENRSDTQYF
TGCAGCGTTGAAAACCGTTCGGATACGCAGTATTTT
>TRBV2|TRBD2|15|TRBJ2-5|-
CASSYRGRGQETQYF
TGTGCCAGCAGTTACCGCGGGAGGGGGCAAGAGACCCAGTACTTC
>TRBV5-1|-|14|TRBJ2-5|-
CASSPSSGGETQYF
TGCGCCAGCAGCCCATCTTCCGGGGGAGAGACCCAGTACTTC
>TRBV5-1|TRBD2|15|TRBJ2-5|-
CASGAGGLGQETQYF
TGCGCCAGCGGTGCGGGGGGCCTGGGGCAAGAGACCCAGTACTTC
>TRBV5-6|-|13|TRBJ2-1|-
CASSIRSGTEQFF
TGTGCCAGCAGCATCCGTTCAGGCACTGAGCAGTTCTTC
>TRBV14|-|15|TRBJ1-1|many
CASSQDDWGRSEAFF
TGTGCCAGCAGCCAAGATGATTGGGGGAGGTCTGAAGCTTTCTTT
>TRBV28|-|14|TRBJ2-7|-
CASSHYIATYEQYF
TGTGCCAGCAGTCATTACATCGCCACCTACGAGCAGTACTTC
>TRBV5-1|-|14|TRBJ2-7|-
CASSLEEGTYEQYF
TGCGCCAGCAGCTTGGAGGAGGGGACCTACGAGCAGTACTTC
>TRBV6-6|TRBD2|15|TRBJ2-7|-
CASSYAGEVLYEQYF
TGTGCCAGCAGTTACGCGGGAGAAGTCCTCTACGAGCAGTACTTC
>TRBV7-6|-|15|TRBJ2-2|-
CASSLTGTTFEELFF
TGTGCCAGCAGCTTAACCGGGACCACTTTTGAGGAGCTGTTTTTT
>TRBV27|TRBD2|15|TRBJ2-1|-
CASSLKGLAGGEQFF
TGTGCCAGCAGTTTAAAGGGACTAGCAGGGGGTGAGCAGTTCTTC
>TRBV5-6|-|13|TRBJ2-2|-
CASSRQHTGELFF
TGTGCCAGCAGCCGACAGCACACCGGGGAGCTGTTTTTT
>TRBV2|TRBD1|14|TRBJ2-3|-
CASSYTGVTDTQYF
TGTGCCAGCAGTTATACAGGGGTCACAGATACGCAGTATTTT
>TRBV10-3|TRBD2|16|TRBJ2-5|-
CAISSSAGGGGETQYF
TGTGCCATCAGCTCCTCAGCGGGAGGAGGAGGAGAGACCCAGTACTTC
>TRBV18|-|14|TRBJ2-7|few
CASSPTVGAYEQYF
TGTGCCAGCTCACCAACGGTGGGCGCGTACGAGCAGTACTTC
>TRBV6-5|TRBD2|15|TRBJ2-1|-
CASGPGLAGSREQFF
TGTGCCAGCGGCCCAGGACTAGCGGGATCACGGGAGCAGTTCTTC
>TRBV19|-|13|TRBJ1-2|-
CASSIPGFYGYTF
TGTGCCAGTAGTATTCCAGGGTTCTATGGCTACACCTTC
>TRBV30|TRBD2|15|TRBJ2-7|-
CAWSVGGSLAYEQYF
TGTGCCTGGAGTGTGGGCGGGAGCCTTGCCTACGAGCAGTACTTC
>TRBV5-1|-|15|TRBJ2-7|-
CASSFGEATLYEQYF
TGCGCCAGCAGCTTCGGAGAGGCGACACTCTACGAGCAGTACTTC
>TRBV11-2|-|12|TRBJ2-3|once
CASSQEADTQYF
TGTGCCAGCAGCCAGGAGGCAGATACGCAGTATTTT
>TRBV5-1|-|17|TRBJ2-1|-
CASSSPPAGPIYNEQFF
TGCGCCAGCAGCTCCCCTCCTGCGGGACCCATCTACAATGAGCAGTTCTTC
>TRBV27|TRBD1|17|TRBJ1-2|many
CASSPGQGVEFVGGYTF
TGTGCCAGCAGTCCCGGACAGGGGGTCGAATTTGTGGGTGGCTACACCTTC
>TRBV29-1|TRBD2|17|TRBJ2-7|few
CSVRGGLAVKGDDEQYF
TGCAGCGTGAGGGGTGGGCTAGCGGTGAAAGGGGACGACGAGCAGTACTTC
>TRBV28|-|13|TRBJ1-3|-
CASSPPSGNTIYF
TGTGCCAGCAGTCCGCCCTCTGGAAACACCATATATTTT
>TRBV7-8|-|14|TRBJ1-1|-
CASSYDRHGTEAFF
TGTGCCAGCAGCTACGACAGGCATGGGACTGAAGCTTTCTTT
>TRBV14|-|15|TRBJ2-4|once
CASSPRELAKNIQYF
TGTGCCAGCAGCCCTAGGGAGCTAGCCAAAAACATTCAGTACTTC
>TRBV7-9|TRBD2|17|TRBJ2-1|many
CASSLVGGRASYNEQFF
TGTGCCAGCAGCTTAGTGGGCGGGAGGGCCTCCTACAATGAGCAGTTCTTC
>TRBV19|-|18|TRBJ2-7|-
CASSKAPLAARGKYEQYF
TGTGCCAGTAGTAAGGCTCCTTTAGCGGCACGGGGGAAGTACGAGCAGTACTTC
>TRBV7-7|-|12|TRBJ2-5|-
CASSPRGETQYF
TGTGCCAGCAGCCCCCGAGGGGAGACCCAGTACTTC
>TRBV9|TRBD2|16|TRBJ2-7|once
CASSGSEREGDYEQYF
TGTGCCAGCAGCGGGTCCGAGCGGGAGGGAGACTACGAGCAGTACTTC
>TRBV2|TRBD1|14|TRBJ2-7|few
CASRPPGTVYEQYF
TGTGCCAGCAGACCCCCCGGGACAGTCTACGAGCAGTACTTC
>TRBV5-4|TRBD1|15|TRBJ2-7|-
CASSVPGTGAYEQYF
TGTGCCAGCAGCGTACCCGGGACAGGGGCCTACGAGCAGTACTTC
>TRBV27|TRBD2|16|TRBJ2-1|-
CASRHLAGGTYNEQFF
TGTGCCAGCAGGCATCTAGCGGGAGGGACCTACAATGAGCAGTTCTTC
>TRBV5-1|TRBD2|15|TRBJ2-3|-
CASSLPSGSTDTQYF
TGCGCCAGCAGCTTACCTAGCGGTAGCACAGATACGCAGTATTTT
>TRBV5-1|TRBD2|15|TRBJ2-5|once
CASLGLAGGRETQYF
TGCGCCAGCCTAGGACTAGCGGGAGGAAGGGAGACCCAGTACTTC
>TRBV6-6|TRBD2|13|TRBJ2-7|-
CASGTSVSYEQYF
TGTGCTAGTGGGACTAGCGTCTCCTACGAGCAGTACTTC
>TRBV4-1|-|18|TRBJ1-4|-
CASSLLGGGGHHNEKLFF
TGCGCCAGCAGCCTCCTGGGGGGAGGGGGACACCATAATGAAAAACTGTTTTTT
>TRBV30|-|13|TRBJ1-3|-
CAWSQSFGNTIYF
TGTGCCTGGAGCCAGTCATTTGGAAACACCATATATTTT
>TRBV27|TRBD1|17|TRBJ2-6|-
CASSTGGYSSGANVLTF
TGTGCCAGCAGCACAGGGGGCTATAGCTCTGGGGCCAACGTCCTGACTTTC
>TRBV5-1|TRBD2|17|TRBJ2-3|-
CASSSLTLAGVADTQYF
TGCGCCAGCAGCTCTCTTACCCTAGCGGGAGTAGCAGATACGCAGTATTTT
>TRBV7-2|TRBD2|16|TRBJ2-1|-
CASSLESPGLSTEQFF
TGTGCCAGCAGCTTAGAGAGCCCGGGACTATCAACTGAGCAGTTCTTC
>TRBV4-2|TRBD1|16|TRBJ1-4|-
CASSQEEGTGIEKLFF
TGTGCCAGCAGCCAAGAGGAAGGGACAGGGATTGAAAAACTGTTTTTT
>TRBV7-2|-|14|TRBJ2-1|-
CASSLGLVHNEQFF
TGTGCCAGCAGCTTAGGGCTAGTCCACAATGAGCAGTTCTTC